This passage covers 23 T cell receptor beta chains from one sample sequenced in a study of blood T cell repertoires in COVID-19. Measured with immunoSEQ multiplex PCR; TCRdb has only the in-frame clones, and not every one. The profile covers 200,000 to 250,000 clones, with approximately 81% appearing a single time and 3% to 4.5% taken by the ten largest. The sample taken for sequencing was peripheral blood. These TCRs come from a woman aged 80 or over with acute or convalescent COVID-19.

Here the CDR3 DNA reads TGTGCCAGCAGTTTGGAGTACGAGCAGTACTTC. Its protein product is CASSLEYEQYF. The gene calls are TRBV2 and TRBJ2-7; D remains ambiguous. Germline V gives CDR1 SNHLY, CDR2 FYNNEI. Between the trimmed V and J ends, which lost 5 bases and 4 bases, there was a span of 6 bases. The CDR3 covers 11 residues.

The chain carries TRBV7-2 and TRBJ2-7; D might be TRBD1 (6 bases). CDR3 length equals 14 residues. The V and J ends lost 5 bases and 3 bases respectively, with 14 bases between them. Germline loops: CDR1 SGHTA, CDR2 FQGNSA. CDR3 loop: CASSPTQGYYEQYF. CDR3 nucleotide sequence: TGTGCCAGCAGCCCTACCCAGGGGTACTACGAGCAGTACTTC. The variable domain in full, completed from reference TRBV7-2 and TRBJ2-7, reads GAGVSQSPSNKVTEKGKDVELRCDPISGHTALYWYRQSLGQGLEFLIYFQGNSAPDKSGLPSDRFSAERTGGSVSTLTIQRTQQEDSAVYLCASSPTQGYYEQYFGPGTRLTVT.

The rearrangement joins TRBV6-2 or TRBV6-3 to TRBJ2-5; unclear D gene. Germline V CDR1 and CDR2: MNHEY, SVGEGT. The CDR3 is 11 residues long. V lost 5 bases and J lost 5, with 6 bases in between. The CDR3 loop reads CASSPLETQYF. The CDR3 DNA sequence: TGTGCCAGCAGTCCCCTGGAGACCCAGTACTTC.

The genes are TRBV19 and TRBJ2-5, with TRBD2 matching 10 bases. Germline loops: CDR1 LNHDA, CDR2 SQIVND (reference sequence). The CDR3 spans 15 residues. The V and J ends lost 3 bases and 4 bases, in that order; junction bases with no gene match: 5. The CDR3, as DNA: TGTGCCAGTAGTATCGACAGCGGGGGGGGAGAGACCCAGTACTTC. Translation gives CASSIDSGGGETQYF.

The chain couples TRBV4-1 to TRBJ2-3; TRBD2 might be the D (6 bases). This CDR3 is 13 amino acids long. Germline-derived CDR1 and CDR2 are MGHRA and YSYEKL. Trimming pared 5 bases from V and 4 bases from J, leaving 10 bases between. CDR3 sequence (DNA): TGCGCCAGCAGCATGGAGGGTTCAGATACGCAGTATTTT. Translation gives CASSMEGSDTQYF.

V gene TRBV4-3 combines with J gene TRBJ2-7; perhaps TRBD1 as D (6 bases). Germline V gene lookup returns CDR1 LGHNA and CDR2 YSLEER. The CDR3 spans 13 residues. With 5 bases removed from V and 7 bases from J, the gap between germline ends came to 15 bases. The CDR3 region is CASSTGHSGEQYF. In DNA, the CDR3 is TGCGCCAGCAGCACGGGACATTCGGGGGAGCAGTACTTC.

This clone was seen once. The gene calls are TRBV6-1 and TRBJ2-7; TRBD2 matches at 10 bases. This CDR3 spans 16 amino acids. With 3 bases clipped from V and 2 bases from J, the junction kept 7 bases outside the gene matches. CDR1 is MNHNS and CDR2 is SASEGT in the germline V gene. This CDR3 reads CASSDTSGAYAYEQYF. In DNA, the CDR3 is TGTGCCAGCAGTGATACTAGCGGGGCCTACGCCTACGAGCAGTACTTC.

V usage is TRBV6-5 and J usage is TRBJ1-1, with a possible D match to TRBD1 (6 bases). Germline assignment: CDR1 MNHEY and CDR2 SVGAGI. The V gene lost 7 bases and the J gene lost 1 base, with 16 bases spanning the gap. CDR3 length equals 15 residues. CDR3 DNA sequence: TGTGCCAGCACCTCGAAGGGGACACAGAACACTGAAGCTTTCTTT. It specifies CASTSKGTQNTEAFF.

This clone appeared a few times. The V and J genes are TRBV5-4 and TRBJ1-1, with 9 bases lining up with TRBD1. V lost 4 bases, J lost 11 bases, and 12 bases stayed unmatched. This CDR3 region has 14 residues. Germline V gene lookup returns CDR1 SGHNT and CDR2 YYREEE (reference sequence). The CDR3 coding sequence is TGTGCCAGCAGCGATTTGGAGGGACAGGGTAAGGCTTTCTTT. Amino acids: CASSDLEGQGKAFF.

The genes are TRBV2 and TRBJ2-3; 13 bases map to TRBD2. CDR3 size: 18 residues. Looked up from germline, CDR1 is SNHLY and CDR2 is FYNNEI. Unmatched junction bases numbered 12, after V lost 6 bases and J lost 3 bases. The CDR3, as DNA: TGTGCCAGCAGACGCGGGACTAGCGGGGCCGGGAGGACAGATACGCAGTATTTT. It codes for CASRRGTSGAGRTDTQYF.

The chain links TRBV7-2 to TRBJ2-7; D is possibly TRBD2 (7 bases). The V gene's germline CDR1 is SGHTA and CDR2 FQGNSA. V shed 4 bases and J shed 3 bases, with 22 bases lying between them. This CDR3 has 17 residues. CDR3 sequence (DNA): TGTGCCAGCAGCTCCCAGCGGGCGGGGGCCCCCCTCTACGAGCAGTACTTC. Its protein is CASSSQRAGAPLYEQYF.

This chain joins TRBV15 and TRBJ2-7; 10 bases map to TRBD1. Trimming at V came to 0 bases and at J to 5 bases, leaving 4 bases not matched to a gene. The CDR3 extends over 15 amino acids. Looked up from germline, CDR1 is LNHNV and CDR2 is YYDKDF (reference sequence). Here the CDR3 DNA reads TGTGCCACCAGCAGAGATCCGGGACAGGGGAACGAGCAGTACTTC. This encodes CATSRDPGQGNEQYF.

This chain links TRBV5-1 with TRBJ2-1, with D possibly being TRBD2 (6 bases). The germline V gene has CDR1 SGHRS and CDR2 YFSETQ. The CDR3 has 15 residues. V shed 2 bases and J shed 3 bases, with 12 bases lying between them. The CDR3 DNA follows: TGCGCCAGCAGCTTTACTAGCAAGGGCTACAATGAGCAGTTCTTC. Residues: CASSFTSKGYNEQFF. Full variable domain (rest looked up from reference TRBV5-1 and TRBJ2-1): KAGVTQTPRYLIKTRGQQVTLSCSPISGHRSVSWYQQTPGQGLQFLFEYFSETQRNKGNFPGRFSGRQFSNSRSEMNVSTLELGDSALYLCASSFTSKGYNEQFFGPGTRLTVL.

This chain uses TRBV19 with TRBJ2-1; the match to TRBD1 covers 9 bases. The CDR3 length is 15 residues. With V trimmed by 4 bases and J by 4 bases, 5 bases remained unmatched. Germline V gene lookup returns CDR1 LNHDA and CDR2 SQIVND (reference sequence). In nucleotides, the CDR3 is TGTGCCAGTAGTAGACAGGGGGACAATTACAATGAGCAGTTCTTC. Encoded protein: CASSRQGDNYNEQFF.

This chain links TRBV2 with TRBJ1-5; a weak D match, TRBD1 (6 bases). Germline V gene lookup returns CDR1 SNHLY and CDR2 FYNNEI. This CDR3 contains 14 residues. V was shortened by 7 bases and J by 5 bases, with 15 bases between the two germline ends. The CDR3 DNA reads as TGTGCCAGCACGGAGGACAGATCTGATCAGCCCCAGCATTTT. Translated, it gives CASTEDRSDQPQHF.

The rearrangement links TRBV6-6 to TRBJ1-3, with 7 nucleotides matching TRBD1. The CDR3 length is 16 residues. The ends lost 5 bases at V and 3 bases at J; junction bases unmatched: 10. From germline, CDR1 is MNHNY and CDR2 SVGAGI (reference sequence). The CDR3 DNA sequence: TGTGCCAGCAGTCCTGCCTTCGGGACAGTTGGAAACACCATATATTTT. Translated, it gives CASSPAFGTVGNTIYF.

The rearrangement uses TRBV7-9 and TRBJ1-2; unclear D gene. The CDR3 sequence is 12 residues long. Per the germline V gene, CDR1 is SEHNR and CDR2 is FQNEAQ (reference sequence). Deletions cut 5 bases from V and 7 bases from J, with 11 bases between. The CDR3 bases are TGTGCCAGCAGCCCCGGAGGTGGTGGCTACACCTTC. This sequence encodes CASSPGGGGYTF.

V usage is TRBV10-3 and J usage is TRBJ2-7; D remains unclear. Germline V CDR1 and CDR2: ENHRY, SYGVKD. The CDR3 runs 12 residues. The V gene lost 3 bases and the J gene lost 4 bases, with 7 bases spanning the gap. The CDR3: CAISEFPYEQYF. The CDR3 region has the DNA TGTGCCATCAGTGAATTCCCATACGAGCAGTACTTC.

The chain has TRBV19 and TRBJ1-2; D is unresolved. The CDR3 spans 12 residues. The ends were cut back, 6 bases at V and 6 bases at J, with 11 bases in the middle. The germline V gene has CDR1 LNHDA and CDR2 SQIVND (reference sequence). The CDR3 reads CASSPRFHGYTF. For the CDR3, the DNA is TGTGCCAGTAGCCCACGGTTCCATGGCTACACCTTC.

This chain links TRBV29-1 with TRBJ2-2, with 9 bases matching TRBD1. V trimming: 4 bases; J trimming: 6 bases; junction bases outside the gene matches: 3. Germline lookup yields CDR1 SQVTM and CDR2 ANQGSEA. The CDR3 is 13 residues long. The CDR3 here is CSVGTGGPGELFF. CDR3 DNA sequence: TGCAGCGTTGGAACAGGGGGCCCCGGGGAGCTGTTTTTT.

V is TRBV7-9 and J is TRBJ2-3; weak D call: TRBD1 (6 bases). V was clipped by 5 bases and J by 2 bases, with 20 bases between them. In germline, CDR1 is SEHNR, CDR2 FQNEAQ (reference sequence). CDR3 length: 17 amino acids. In DNA, the CDR3 is TGTGCCAGCAGCGGGGGTCTGCAGGGGCTTCCCACAGATACGCAGTATTTT. It codes for CASSGGLQGLPTDTQYF.

This chain joins TRBV28 and TRBJ1-2; no clear D. CDR1 is MDHEN and CDR2 is SYDVKM in the germline V gene. V lost 3 bases and J lost 8, with 10 bases in between. This CDR3 has 12 residues. CDR3 region: CASSLRKVGYTF. The CDR3 DNA is TGTGCCAGCAGTTTGAGGAAAGTGGGCTACACCTTC.

This clone was observed a handful of times. The J gene is TRBJ2-1, the V gene TRBV10-3; 11 bases agree with TRBD1. Germline V CDR1 and CDR2: ENHRY, SYGVKD. This CDR3 has 15 amino acids. J lost 5 bases, V lost 7 bases, and 7 bases had no gene match. The CDR3 DNA reads as TGTGCCATCACTGGGGACAGGGGGAGAGACAATGAGCAGTTCTTC. Translating it yields CAITGDRGRDNEQFF.